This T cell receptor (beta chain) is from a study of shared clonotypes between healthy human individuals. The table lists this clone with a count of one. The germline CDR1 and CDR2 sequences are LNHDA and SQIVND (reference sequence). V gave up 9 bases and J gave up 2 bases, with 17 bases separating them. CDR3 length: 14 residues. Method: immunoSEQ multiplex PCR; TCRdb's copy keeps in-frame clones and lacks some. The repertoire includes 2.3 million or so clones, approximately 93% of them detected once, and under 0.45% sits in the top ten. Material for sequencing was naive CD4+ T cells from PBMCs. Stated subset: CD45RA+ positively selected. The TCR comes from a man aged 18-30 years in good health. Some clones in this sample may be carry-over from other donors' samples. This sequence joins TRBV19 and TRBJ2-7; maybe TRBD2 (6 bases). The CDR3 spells CARQPGDRAYEQYF. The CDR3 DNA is TGTGCCAGGCAACCGGGAGACAGAGCCTACGAGCAGTACTTC.